These 23 T cell receptor beta chains were sequenced from one sample in a study of shared clonotypes between healthy human individuals. Sequencing used immunoSEQ multiplex PCR; TCRdb keeps in-frame clones, though not all of them. The sample has more than 2,000,000 clones, over 85% seen once. Specimen: naive CD4+ T cells from PBMCs. Noted subset: CD45RA+ positively selected. All receptors come from a man younger than 35 in good health. Some clones in this sample may be carry-over from other donors' samples.

This chain connects TRBV7-8 to TRBJ1-1; perhaps TRBD1 as D (5 bases). This CDR3 has 15 amino acids. V lost 0 bases to trimming and J lost 2 bases, with 10 bases between them. Looked up from germline, CDR1 is SGHVS and CDR2 is FQNEAQ. CDR3 amino acids: CASSLARGSNTEAFF. The CDR3 bases are TGTGCCAGCAGCTTAGCGAGGGGAAGCAACACTGAAGCTTTCTTT.

This clone was detected a few times. The V call is TRBV30, the J call TRBJ1-2; D gene unclear. The ends were cut back, 1 base at V and 3 bases at J, with 6 bases in the middle. The germline V gene has CDR1 GTSNPN and CDR2 SVGIG (reference sequence). The CDR3 loop spans 12 amino acids. Here the CDR3 reads CAWSATDYGYTF. The CDR3 coding sequence is TGTGCCTGGAGTGCAACGGACTATGGCTACACCTTC.

V usage is TRBV2 and J usage is TRBJ1-1, with 9 nucleotides matching TRBD1. The CDR3 has 13 residues. The V segment lost 8 bases and the J segment 2 bases; nucleotides outside the gene matches: 3. Germline CDR1 is SNHLY and CDR2 is FYNNEI. The CDR3 spells CASRDRANTEAFF. CDR3 nucleotide sequence: TGTGCCAGCCGGGACAGGGCAAACACTGAAGCTTTCTTT.

This clone was recorded only once. The chain uses TRBV6-6 and TRBJ1-1; D gene uncertain. V gave up 6 bases and J gave up 7 bases, with 18 bases separating them. The V gene's germline CDR1 is MNHNY and CDR2 SVGAGI (reference sequence). CDR3 size: 14 residues. CDR3 bases: TGTGCCAGCAGCCTCCCCCGTGGTAAGGGTGAAGCTTTCTTT. It encodes CASSLPRGKGEAFF.

The CDR3 here is CASSYNVDMNTEAFF. CDR3 nucleotides: TGTGCCAGCAGTTACAACGTAGACATGAACACTGAAGCTTTCTTT. The rearrangement uses TRBV6-6 and TRBJ1-1; D gene unclear. CDR3 length: 15 amino acids. V was trimmed by 2 bases and J by 0 bases, leaving 10 bases between them. Germline assignment: CDR1 MNHNY and CDR2 SVGAGI (reference sequence).

Details on this clone: The sample contains more than one DNA sequence encoding this CDR3. V and J are TRBV7-9 and TRBJ2-5; D gene uncertain. V was clipped by 3 bases and J by 4 bases, with 3 bases between them. The length of the CDR3 is 11 residues. Germline-derived CDR1 and CDR2 are SEHNR and FQNEAQ (reference sequence). The CDR3 region is CASSFIETQYF. The CDR3 DNA is TGTGCCAGCAGCTTCATAGAGACCCAGTACTTC.

V gene TRBV28 combines with J gene TRBJ2-3; D is perhaps TRBD2 (5 bases). This CDR3 region has 15 residues. CDR1 MDHEN and CDR2 SYDVKM come from the germline V gene. V was shortened by 6 bases and J by 1 base, with 14 bases between the two germline ends. The CDR3 nucleotides read TGTGCCAGCAGGGGTGGGAGTGCGGGCACAGATACGCAGTATTTT. Protein: CASRGGSAGTDTQYF.

The chain couples TRBV5-1 to TRBJ2-1; TRBD1 might be the D (8 bases). The CDR3 has 15 residues. V was trimmed by 5 bases and J by 2 bases, leaving 14 bases between them. Germline CDR1 and CDR2: SGHRS and YFSETQ. The CDR3 coding sequence is TGCGCCAGCAGGGGAGGGACAGGAGCCTACAATGAGCAGTTCTTC. It is translated as CASRGGTGAYNEQFF.

This clone was seen just once. This chain connects TRBV28 to TRBJ2-3; 9 positions match TRBD2. Unmatched junction bases numbered 7, after V lost 4 bases and J lost 5 bases. This CDR3 spans 15 amino acids. CDR1 is MDHEN, CDR2 SYDVKM, per germline. The CDR3: CASSSAGTSLDTQYF. The DNA of the CDR3 is TGTGCCAGCAGTTCAGCCGGGACTAGCCTAGATACGCAGTATTTT.

This clone was recorded once. J is TRBJ1-3 and V is TRBV29-1; possibly TRBD1 for D (6 bases). V lost 6 bases, J lost 7 bases, and 19 bases lay in between. CDR3 length: 14 residues. Germline V gene lookup returns CDR1 SQVTM and CDR2 ANQGSEA. CDR3 coding DNA: TGCAGCGTGGGAGGGGGATCAGGCGGTAACACCATATATTTT. It encodes CSVGGGSGGNTIYF.

The V gene is TRBV25-1, the J gene TRBJ2-7; 11 nucleotides align to TRBD1. Looked up from germline, CDR1 is MGHDK and CDR2 is SYGVNS. This CDR3 spans 15 amino acids. The V and J ends lost 3 bases and 2 bases, in that order; junction bases with no gene match: 3. CDR3 region: CASSEGQGVPYEQYF. The DNA of the CDR3 is TGTGCCAGCAGTGAGGGACAGGGGGTCCCCTACGAGCAGTACTTC.

V and J are TRBV6-5 and TRBJ2-5, with a possible D match to TRBD2 (6 bases). The CDR3 is 16 amino acids. CDR1 and CDR2 (germline): MNHEY, SVGAGI. Deletions cut 0 bases from V and 10 bases from J, with 21 bases between. CDR3 protein: CASSYSISSARGVQYF. The CDR3 nucleotides are TGTGCCAGCAGTTACTCGATTTCTAGCGCCCGAGGTGTCCAGTACTTC.

The J gene is TRBJ1-1, the V gene TRBV18; 9 bases are a match to TRBD1. Germline CDR1 KGHSH, CDR2 LQKENI. The J segment lost 3 bases and the V segment lost 5 bases, leaving 7 bases of the junction unmatched. The CDR3 totals 15 residues. The CDR3 region is CASSFRQGGDTEAFF. CDR3 DNA sequence: TGTGCCAGCTCATTTCGACAGGGGGGAGACACTGAAGCTTTCTTT.

CDR3 in amino acids: CASMGTSSNEQYF. CDR3 nucleotide sequence: TGTGCCAGCATGGGGACTAGTTCTAACGAGCAGTACTTC. The genes are TRBV5-6 and TRBJ2-7; 8 nucleotides line up with TRBD2. The V gene's germline CDR1 is SGHDT and CDR2 YYEEEE. This CDR3 has 13 amino acids. Trimming at V came to 6 bases and at J to 5 bases, leaving 7 bases not matched to a gene.

CDR3 region: CASGTFSGGPDTQYF. The CDR3 region has the DNA TGTGCCAGTGGAACGTTCAGCGGGGGACCGGATACGCAGTATTTT. The chain joins TRBV19 to TRBJ2-3; TRBD2 aligns across 8 bases. CDR1 LNHDA and CDR2 SQIVND come from the germline V gene (reference sequence). V shed 8 bases, J shed 6 bases, and the junction held 13 bases outside the gene matches. There are 15 residues in the CDR3.

V gene TRBV28 combines with J gene TRBJ2-7, with TRBD1 matching over 7 bases. CDR1 and CDR2 (germline): MDHEN, SYDVKM. The CDR3 spans 14 residues. V was pared by 6 bases and J by 5 bases, with 10 bases of the junction left unmatched. In DNA, the CDR3 is TGTGCCAGCAGGGAGTCGGGACAGAAAAACGAGCAGTACTTC. Translating it yields CASRESGQKNEQYF.

The chain links TRBV6-1 to TRBJ1-4; D is unresolved. The germline V and J ends were trimmed by 2 bases and 0 bases, with 7 bases remaining between them. The CDR3 runs 15 residues. CDR1 and CDR2 (germline): MNHNS, SASEGT. In nucleotides, the CDR3 is TGTGCCAGCAGTGAAATGGCATCAACTAATGAAAAACTGTTTTTT. This codes for CASSEMASTNEKLFF.

In regard to this clone: At the DNA level, this CDR3 is encoded by other sequences in the same sample as well. The chain employs TRBV4-2 and TRBJ2-7; D is uncertain. Germline assignment: CDR1 LGHNA and CDR2 YNFKEQ. With 1 base removed from V and 5 bases from J, the gap between germline ends came to 6 bases. There are 12 residues in the CDR3. This CDR3 is CASSQVRDEQYF. Written as DNA, the CDR3 is TGTGCCAGCAGCCAAGTCCGCGACGAGCAGTACTTC.

The V gene is TRBV5-1, the J gene TRBJ2-3; TRBD2 aligns across 13 bases. The CDR3 spans 18 residues. Germline V gene data show CDR1 as SGHRS and CDR2 as YFSETQ. V lost 5 bases, J lost 4 bases, and 13 bases stayed unmatched. The CDR3 DNA reads TGCGCCAGCAGTCCAAGACCGGGACTAGCGGGATTAGCAGATACGCAGTATTTT. Translated, it gives CASSPRPGLAGLADTQYF.

This clone was found a few times. The chain carries TRBV30 and TRBJ1-5; D is unresolved. Between the trimmed V and J ends, which lost 1 base and 2 bases, there was a span of 6 bases. The CDR3 extends over 13 amino acids. Per germline, CDR1 GTSNPN and CDR2 SVGIG (reference sequence). The CDR3 here is CAWSASGNQPQHF. The DNA of the CDR3 is TGTGCCTGGAGTGCAAGCGGCAATCAGCCCCAGCATTTT.

The chain uses TRBV19 and TRBJ2-3; possible D gene TRBD2, 5 bases. V dropped 3 bases and J dropped 1 base, with 8 bases sitting between them. Germline V gene data show CDR1 as LNHDA and CDR2 as SQIVND (reference sequence). The CDR3 extends over 14 amino acids. CDR3 amino acids: CASSMVGGTDTQYF. CDR3 DNA sequence: TGTGCCAGTAGTATGGTGGGAGGCACAGATACGCAGTATTTT.

This CDR3 is CASSANRGANVLTF. CDR3 nucleotides: TGTGCCAGCAGCGCCAACCGTGGGGCCAACGTCCTGACTTTC. The chain links TRBV7-9 to TRBJ2-6; D unresolved. The CDR3 runs 14 residues. Germline CDR1 is SEHNR and CDR2 is FQNEAQ (reference sequence). V gave up 5 bases and J gave up 3 bases, with 8 bases separating them.

A note on this clone: This sample includes further DNA sequences coding for the same CDR3. The chain joins TRBV5-1 to TRBJ2-1, with D hard to call. V was clipped by 0 bases and J by 5 bases, with 6 bases between them. This CDR3 has 13 residues. CDR1 is SGHRS, CDR2 YFSETQ, per germline. The CDR3 DNA reads TGCGCCAGCAGCTTGGACCCGAACAATGAGCAGTTCTTC. Translation gives CASSLDPNNEQFF.